Below, one TCR beta chain is given with its context. The sample is drawn from a study of blood T cell repertoires in COVID-19. Study context: The cDNA or gDNA used as material had been derived from T cells, B-cell-depleted T cells, or PBMCs.

Produced via immunoSEQ multiplex PCR; TCRdb's table is partial and in-frame only. Of some 460,000 clones listed, 87% are singletons. This CDR3 has 13 residues. V was clipped by 7 bases and J by 9 bases, with 16 bases between them. The V gene's germline CDR1 is MDHEN and CDR2 SYDVKM. Participants were aged roughly 18 to 90 years, lived in 20 to 25 US areas, and enrolled virtually. Participant-given clinical history determined each cohort assignment. The rearrangement links TRBV28 to TRBJ1-5; D not certain. The sequenced sample consisted of PBMCs or T cells enriched from blood (not recorded which). The receptor's source is a woman between 18 and 30 years old with acute COVID-19. This chain's CDR3 is CASIGAAPRPQHF. The CDR3, as DNA: TGTGCCAGCATTGGTGCGGCCCCACGGCCCCAGCATTTT. Full variable domain (rest looked up from reference TRBV28 and TRBJ1-5): DVKVTQSSRYLVKRTGEKVFLECVQDMDHENMFWYRQDPGLGLRLIYFSYDVKMKEKGDIPEGYSVSREKKERFSLILESASTNQTSMYLCASIGAAPRPQHFGDGTRLSIL.